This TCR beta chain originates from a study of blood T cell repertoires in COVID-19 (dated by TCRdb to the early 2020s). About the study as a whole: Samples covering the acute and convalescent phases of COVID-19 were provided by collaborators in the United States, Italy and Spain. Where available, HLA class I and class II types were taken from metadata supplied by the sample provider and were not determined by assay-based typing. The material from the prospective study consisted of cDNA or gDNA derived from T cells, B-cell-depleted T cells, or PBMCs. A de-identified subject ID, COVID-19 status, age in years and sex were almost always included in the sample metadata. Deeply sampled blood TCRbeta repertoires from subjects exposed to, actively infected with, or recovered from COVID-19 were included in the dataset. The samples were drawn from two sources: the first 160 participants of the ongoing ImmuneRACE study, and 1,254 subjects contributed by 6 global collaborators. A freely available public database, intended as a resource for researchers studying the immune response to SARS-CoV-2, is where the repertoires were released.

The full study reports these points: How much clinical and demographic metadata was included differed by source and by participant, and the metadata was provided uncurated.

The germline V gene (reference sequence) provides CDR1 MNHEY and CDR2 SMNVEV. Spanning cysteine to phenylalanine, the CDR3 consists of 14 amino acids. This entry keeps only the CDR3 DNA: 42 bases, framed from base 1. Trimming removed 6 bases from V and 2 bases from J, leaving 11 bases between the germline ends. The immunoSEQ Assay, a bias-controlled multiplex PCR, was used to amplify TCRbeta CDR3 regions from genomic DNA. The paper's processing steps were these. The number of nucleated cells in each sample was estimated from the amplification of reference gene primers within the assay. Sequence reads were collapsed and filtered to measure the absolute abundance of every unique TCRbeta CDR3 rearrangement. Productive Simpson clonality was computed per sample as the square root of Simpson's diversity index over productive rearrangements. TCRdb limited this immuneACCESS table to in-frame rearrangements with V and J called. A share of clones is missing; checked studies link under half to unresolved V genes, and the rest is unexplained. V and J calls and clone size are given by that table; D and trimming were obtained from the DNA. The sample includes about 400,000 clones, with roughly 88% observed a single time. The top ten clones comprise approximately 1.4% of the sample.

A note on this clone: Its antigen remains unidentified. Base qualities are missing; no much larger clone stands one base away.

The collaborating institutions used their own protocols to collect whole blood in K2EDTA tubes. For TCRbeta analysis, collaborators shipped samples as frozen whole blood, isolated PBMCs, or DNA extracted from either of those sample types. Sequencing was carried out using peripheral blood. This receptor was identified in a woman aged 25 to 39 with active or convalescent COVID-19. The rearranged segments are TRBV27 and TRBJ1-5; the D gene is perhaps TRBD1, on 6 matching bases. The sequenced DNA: TGTGCCAGCAGACCAGGGGTGGGCAATCAGCCCCAGCATTTT. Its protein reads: CASRPGVGNQPQHF.